This TCR beta chain was retrieved from a study of cytomegalovirus exposure and HLA in healthy donors. Findings of the study overall: Reportedly, diagnosis of cytomegalovirus status by the classifier showed high specificity and sensitivity. For most TCR sequences rarity was the rule, although some public TCRs occurred in many donors.

Trimming cost V 6 bases and J 5 bases; bases outside gene matches: 9. The CDR3 covers 16 residues. The germline CDR1 and CDR2 sequences are SGHVS and FNYEAQ. PCR used 60 Vbeta primers and 13 Jbeta primers. Some clones are missing from TCRdb's copy, which holds only in-frame ones; the method was immunoSEQ multiplex PCR. This sample has approximately 100,000 clones, with more than 80% found just once. Regarding this clone: The antigen is undetermined.

This sequence originates from a man younger than 45 in good health and CMV-seronegative. The genes are TRBV7-6 and TRBJ2-1; 11 nucleotides line up with TRBD2. The sequenced sample consisted of PBMCs. The CDR3: CASSQVAGGSNNEQFF. The CDR3 DNA follows: TGTGCCAGCAGTCAAGTAGCGGGAGGGTCTAACAATGAGCAGTTCTTC.